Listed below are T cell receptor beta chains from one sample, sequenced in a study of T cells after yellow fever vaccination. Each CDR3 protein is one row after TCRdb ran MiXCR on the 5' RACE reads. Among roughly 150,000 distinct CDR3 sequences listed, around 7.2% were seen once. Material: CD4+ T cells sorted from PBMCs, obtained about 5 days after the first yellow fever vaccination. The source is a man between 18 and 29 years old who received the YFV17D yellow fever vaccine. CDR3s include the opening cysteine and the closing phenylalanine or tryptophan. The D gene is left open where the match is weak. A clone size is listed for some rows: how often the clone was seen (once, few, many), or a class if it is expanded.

CDR3aa: CASSQDVVHPQHF
CDR3nt: TGTGCCAGCAGCCAAGATGTCGTGCATCCCCAGCATTTT
abundance: NA
v_gene: TRBV3-1
j_gene: TRBJ1-5
d_gene: NA

CDR3aa: CASSQGGRWSRETQYF
CDR3nt: TGCGCCAGCAGCCAAGGTGGGAGGTGGAGTCGAGAGACCCAGTACTTC
abundance: few
v_gene: TRBV4-3
j_gene: TRBJ2-5
d_gene: NA

CDR3aa: CASSPDRDTEAFF
CDR3nt: TGTGCCAGCAGCCCTGACAGGGACACTGAAGCTTTCTTT
abundance: many
v_gene: TRBV5-6
j_gene: TRBJ1-1
d_gene: TRBD1

CDR3aa: CASSEARRGGKQFF
CDR3nt: TGTGCCAGCAGCGAAGCCCGGCGGGGGGGTAAGCAGTTCTTC
abundance: few
v_gene: TRBV7-2
j_gene: TRBJ2-1
d_gene: TRBD2

CDR3aa: CASGRGGGGSYNEQFF
CDR3nt: TGTGCTAGTGGCCGGGGCGGCGGGGGCTCCTACAATGAGCAGTTCTTC
abundance: few
v_gene: TRBV12-5
j_gene: TRBJ2-1
d_gene: TRBD2

CDR3aa: CASSPTGGAGANVLTF
CDR3nt: TGTGCCAGCAGCCCCACAGGGGGCGCTGGGGCCAACGTCCTGACTTTC
abundance: NA
v_gene: TRBV9
j_gene: TRBJ2-6
d_gene: TRBD1

CDR3aa: CATSDRTGASTDTQYF
CDR3nt: TGTGCCACCAGTGATCGGACAGGGGCTAGCACAGATACGCAGTATTTT
abundance: many
v_gene: TRBV24-1
j_gene: TRBJ2-3
d_gene: TRBD1

CDR3aa: CASSLQGPGDSPLHF
CDR3nt: TGCGCCAGCAGCTTGCAGGGACCGGGGGATTCACCCCTCCACTTT
abundance: few
v_gene: TRBV5-1
j_gene: TRBJ1-6
d_gene: NA

CDR3aa: CASSLAFFMGHTGELFF
CDR3nt: TGTGCCAGCAGCTTAGCCTTCTTCATGGGGCACACCGGGGAGCTGTTTTTT
abundance: few
v_gene: TRBV7-2
j_gene: TRBJ2-2
d_gene: NA

CDR3aa: CASSQAAGSSGNTIYF
CDR3nt: TGTGCCAGCAGCCAGGCCGCAGGGTCCTCTGGAAACACCATATATTTT
abundance: many
v_gene: TRBV4-2
j_gene: TRBJ1-3
d_gene: NA

CDR3aa: CASSPGTGINSPLHF
CDR3nt: TGTGCCAGCAGCCCCGGGACAGGAATTAATTCACCCCTCCACTTT
abundance: many
v_gene: TRBV7-2
j_gene: TRBJ1-6
d_gene: TRBD1

CDR3aa: CASSREGAATEAFF
CDR3nt: TGTGCCAGCAGCCGAGAGGGGGCGGCCACTGAAGCTTTCTTT
abundance: NA
v_gene: TRBV5-4
j_gene: TRBJ1-1
d_gene: TRBD1

CDR3aa: CASSQEMGDVGANVLTF
CDR3nt: TGCGCCAGCAGCCAAGAAATGGGGGACGTAGGGGCCAACGTCCTGACTTTC
abundance: few
v_gene: TRBV4-3
j_gene: TRBJ2-6
d_gene: NA

CDR3aa: CASSPTGDNNEQFF
CDR3nt: TGTGCCAGCAGCCCAACCGGCGACAATAATGAGCAGTTCTTC
abundance: many
v_gene: TRBV5-5
j_gene: TRBJ2-1
d_gene: NA

CDR3aa: CASSYGWGNQPQHF
CDR3nt: TGTGCCAGCAGTTACGGGTGGGGCAATCAGCCCCAGCATTTT
abundance: many
v_gene: TRBV6-5
j_gene: TRBJ1-5
d_gene: NA

CDR3aa: CSATTPFPGQGSSYNEQFF
CDR3nt: TGCAGTGCTACTACTCCGTTCCCGGGACAGGGGAGCTCCTACAATGAGCAGTTCTTC
abundance: NA
v_gene: TRBV20-1
j_gene: TRBJ2-1
d_gene: TRBD1

CDR3aa: CASSPNPQETQYF
CDR3nt: TGTGCCAGCAGCCCCAATCCGCAAGAGACCCAGTACTTC
abundance: many
v_gene: TRBV7-6
j_gene: TRBJ2-5
d_gene: NA

CDR3aa: CASSPQAAGGETQYF
CDR3nt: TGTGCCAGCTCACCTCAGGCAGCGGGGGGAGAGACCCAGTACTTC
abundance: NA
v_gene: TRBV18
j_gene: TRBJ2-5
d_gene: TRBD2

CDR3aa: CASSQVLFGHQAFF
CDR3nt: TGCGCCAGCAGCCAAGTTTTGTTCGGACACCAAGCTTTCTTT
abundance: many
v_gene: TRBV4-3
j_gene: TRBJ1-1
d_gene: NA

CDR3aa: CASSFQPTVPDTQYF
CDR3nt: TGTGCCAGCAGCTTTCAGCCCACGGTTCCGGATACGCAGTATTTT
abundance: many
v_gene: TRBV3-1
j_gene: TRBJ2-3
d_gene: NA

CDR3aa: CASSSGRNTIYF
CDR3nt: TGTGCCAGCAGCTCCGGACGAAACACCATATATTTT
abundance: few
v_gene: TRBV7-9
j_gene: TRBJ1-3
d_gene: NA

CDR3aa: CSASGGHRETQYF
CDR3nt: TGCAGTGCTAGCGGGGGGCATCGAGAGACCCAGTACTTC
abundance: few
v_gene: TRBV20-1
j_gene: TRBJ2-5
d_gene: NA

CDR3aa: CASSRPKDNEQFF
CDR3nt: TGTGCCAGCAGCCGTCCCAAAGACAATGAGCAGTTCTTC
abundance: few
v_gene: TRBV5-6
j_gene: TRBJ2-1
d_gene: NA

CDR3aa: CASSVGGTHTGGGYTF
CDR3nt: TGTGCCAGCAGCGTAGGAGGAACCCACACGGGAGGTGGCTACACCTTC
abundance: NA
v_gene: TRBV9
j_gene: TRBJ1-2
d_gene: NA

CDR3aa: CASTRQGPPLRETQYF
CDR3nt: TGCGCCAGCACCCGACAGGGGCCTCCGTTGCGGGAGACCCAGTACTTC
abundance: NA
v_gene: TRBV5-1
j_gene: TRBJ2-5
d_gene: TRBD1

CDR3aa: CASSQRVAGGKDNEQFF
CDR3nt: TGTGCCAGCAGCCAGCGAGTAGCGGGGGGTAAAGACAATGAGCAGTTCTTC
abundance: many
v_gene: TRBV2
j_gene: TRBJ2-1
d_gene: TRBD2

CDR3aa: CASSPSRGGGNTGELFF
CDR3nt: TGCGCCAGCAGCCCCTCGCGGGGCGGGGGAAACACCGGGGAGCTGTTTTTT
abundance: NA
v_gene: TRBV4-3
j_gene: TRBJ2-2
d_gene: TRBD2

CDR3aa: CASSRERGVTDTQYF
CDR3nt: TGTGCCAGCAGCCGTGAGCGTGGTGTAACAGATACGCAGTATTTT
abundance: many
v_gene: TRBV7-9
j_gene: TRBJ2-3
d_gene: NA

CDR3aa: CASSYPHRGRETQYF
CDR3nt: TGTGCCAGCAGTTACCCGCATCGGGGGCGGGAGACCCAGTACTTC
abundance: many
v_gene: TRBV6-5
j_gene: TRBJ2-5
d_gene: NA

CDR3aa: CASSLAGVDQPQHF
CDR3nt: TGTGCCAGCAGCTTGGCCGGGGTTGATCAGCCCCAGCATTTT
abundance: many
v_gene: TRBV5-5
j_gene: TRBJ1-5
d_gene: NA

CDR3aa: CASSVVGSPLHF
CDR3nt: TGTGCCAGCAGCGTAGTGGGTTCACCCCTCCACTTT
abundance: many
v_gene: TRBV9
j_gene: TRBJ1-6
d_gene: NA

CDR3aa: CSVGQGNTEAFF
CDR3nt: TGCAGCGTTGGACAGGGGAACACTGAAGCTTTCTTT
abundance: many
v_gene: TRBV29-1
j_gene: TRBJ1-1
d_gene: TRBD1

CDR3aa: CSVEIKSHYNEQFF
CDR3nt: TGCAGCGTTGAAATTAAGTCCCACTACAATGAGCAGTTCTTC
abundance: many
v_gene: TRBV29-1
j_gene: TRBJ2-1
d_gene: NA

CDR3aa: CASSYTGYTEAFF
CDR3nt: TGTGCCAGCAGCTACACAGGGTACACTGAAGCTTTCTTT
abundance: few
v_gene: TRBV7-9
j_gene: TRBJ1-1
d_gene: NA

CDR3aa: CASSPGLAGVDTQYF
CDR3nt: TGTGCCAGCAGCCCGGGACTAGCGGGGGTGGATACGCAGTATTTT
abundance: many
v_gene: TRBV5-8
j_gene: TRBJ2-3
d_gene: TRBD2

CDR3aa: CASSLDLGSYEQYF
CDR3nt: TGTGCCAGCAGCTTAGATCTCGGCTCCTACGAGCAGTACTTC
abundance: many
v_gene: TRBV7-6
j_gene: TRBJ2-7
d_gene: NA

CDR3aa: CASSYGRTNEKLFF
CDR3nt: TGTGCCAGCAGTTACGGACGGACTAATGAAAAACTGTTTTTT
abundance: NA
v_gene: TRBV6-2/TRBV6-3
j_gene: TRBJ1-4
d_gene: NA

CDR3aa: CASRGPPGSPLHF
CDR3nt: TGTGCCAGCAGGGGCCCCCCCGGGTCACCCCTCCACTTT
abundance: few
v_gene: TRBV2
j_gene: TRBJ1-6
d_gene: NA

CDR3aa: CASSYVQGNQPQHF
CDR3nt: TGTGCCAGCAGTTACGTCCAGGGCAATCAGCCCCAGCATTTT
abundance: many
v_gene: TRBV6-2/TRBV6-3
j_gene: TRBJ1-5
d_gene: NA

CDR3aa: CASRSGYTTYEQYF
CDR3nt: TGTGCCAGCAGGTCGGGATATACAACCTACGAGCAGTACTTC
abundance: NA
v_gene: TRBV6-5
j_gene: TRBJ2-7
d_gene: NA